Shown below are 4 T cell receptor beta chains from a single sample sequenced in a study of blood T cells in healthy people across ages. Together with a sample-barcoded 5' primer, a J-beta primer mix was included in a second PCR lasting roughly 7 to 11 cycles. TCRdb redid the calling of the 5' RACE reads with MiXCR, one entry per CDR3 protein. The data show 850,000 to 950,000 distinct CDR3 sequences, under 35% seen once. Sequencing was done on a sample of blood. The receptors were sampled from a woman at least 80 years old in good health.

The genes are TRBV24-1 and TRBJ2-3; possibly TRBD1 or TRBD2 for D (5 bases each). Deletions cut 4 bases from V and 2 bases from J, with 12 bases between. Looked up from germline, CDR1 is KGHDR and CDR2 is SFDVKD. This CDR3 region has 15 residues. The CDR3 DNA reads as TGTGCCACCAGTGACGGGACCCGAGACACAGATACGCAGTATTTT. Translation: CATSDGTRDTDTQYF.

The table lists this clonotype with many counts. This sequence joins TRBV7-2 and TRBJ2-3, with 14 bases fitting TRBD2. The CDR3 length is 16 residues. The V and J ends lost 5 bases and 4 bases, in that order; junction bases with no gene match: 5. Germline V gives CDR1 SGHTA, CDR2 FQGNSA. As DNA, the CDR3 is TGTGCCAGCAGCACCGGACTAGCGGGGGGATCAGATACGCAGTATTTT. Translated: CASSTGLAGGSDTQYF.

The chain has TRBV6-1 and TRBJ1-2, with 8 bases lining up with TRBD1. This CDR3 region has 14 residues. Trimming took 6 bases from V and 6 from J; bases not matched to a gene: 9. CDR1 MNHNS and CDR2 SASEGT come from the germline V gene. The CDR3 coding sequence is TGTGCCAGCAGCGGTCGGACAGGGACCAATGGCTACACCTTC. Residues: CASSGRTGTNGYTF.

This clonotype was counted only a few times. A read error is possible here, since a much larger clone lies one base away. The gene calls are TRBV3-1 and TRBJ2-5, with 10 positions matching TRBD1. This CDR3 has 15 amino acids. Germline assignment: CDR1 LGHDT and CDR2 YNNKEL (reference sequence). The CDR3 region is CASRQGQGNRETQYF. The CDR3 nucleotides are TGTGCCAGCCGCCAGGGACAGGGGAACAGGGAGACCCAGTACTTC.